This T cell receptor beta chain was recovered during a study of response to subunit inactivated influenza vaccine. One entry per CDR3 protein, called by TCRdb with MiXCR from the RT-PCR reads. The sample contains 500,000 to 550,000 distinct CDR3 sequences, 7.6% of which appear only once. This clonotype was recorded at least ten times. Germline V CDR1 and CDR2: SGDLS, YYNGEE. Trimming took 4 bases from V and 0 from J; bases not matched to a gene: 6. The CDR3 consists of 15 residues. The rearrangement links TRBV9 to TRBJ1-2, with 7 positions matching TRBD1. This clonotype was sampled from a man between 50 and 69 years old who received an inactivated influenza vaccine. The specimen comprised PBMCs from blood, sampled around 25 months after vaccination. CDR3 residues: CASSPTGVTNYGYTF. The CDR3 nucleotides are TGTGCCAGCAGCCCTACAGGGGTTACTAACTATGGCTACACCTTC.